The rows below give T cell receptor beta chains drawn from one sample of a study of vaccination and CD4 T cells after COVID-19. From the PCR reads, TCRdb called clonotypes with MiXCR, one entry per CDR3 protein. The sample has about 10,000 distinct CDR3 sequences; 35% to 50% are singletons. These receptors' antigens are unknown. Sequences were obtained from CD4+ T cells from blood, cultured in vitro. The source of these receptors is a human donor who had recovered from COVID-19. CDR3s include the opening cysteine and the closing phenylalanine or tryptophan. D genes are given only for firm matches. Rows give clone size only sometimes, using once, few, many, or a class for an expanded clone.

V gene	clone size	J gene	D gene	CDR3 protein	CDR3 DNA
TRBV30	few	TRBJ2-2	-	CAFAQGNTGELFF	TGTGCCTTCGCACAGGGGAACACCGGGGAGCTGTTTTTT
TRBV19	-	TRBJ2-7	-	CASRPQGGVYEQYF	TGTGCCAGTAGGCCGCAGGGTGGAGTCTACGAGCAGTACTTC
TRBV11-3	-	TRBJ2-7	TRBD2	CASSLPGLAGTEGEQYF	TGTGCCAGCAGCTTACCGGGACTAGCGGGTACAGAGGGCGAGCAGTACTTC
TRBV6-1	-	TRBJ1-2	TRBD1	CASSLLGGGGYTF	TGTGCCAGCAGCCTCCTAGGGGGCGGAGGCTACACCTTC
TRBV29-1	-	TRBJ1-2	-	CSVGDGEINGYTF	TGCAGCGTTGGTGACGGGGAAATTAATGGCTACACCTTC
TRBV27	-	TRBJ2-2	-	CASSLNRAGELFF	TGTGCCAGCAGCCTTAACAGGGCCGGGGAGCTGTTTTTT
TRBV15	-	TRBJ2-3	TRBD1	CATSRGDTGGAVDTQYF	TGTGCCACCAGCAGGGGGGATACAGGGGGCGCAGTAGATACGCAGTATTTT
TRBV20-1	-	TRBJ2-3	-	CSARSGADTQYF	TGCAGTGCTAGATCGGGGGCAGATACGCAGTATTTT
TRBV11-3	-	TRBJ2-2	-	CASSLVGGGGHGELFF	TGTGCCAGCAGCTTGGTTGGTGGAGGGGGTCACGGGGAGCTGTTTTTT
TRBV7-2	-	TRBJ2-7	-	CASSRRLGNPYEQYF	TGTGCCAGCAGCCGAAGACTTGGCAACCCATACGAGCAGTACTTC
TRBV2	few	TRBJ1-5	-	CASSDRISNQPQHF	TGTGCCAGCAGTGACAGGATTAGCAATCAGCCCCAGCATTTT
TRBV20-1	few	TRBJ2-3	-	CSAPRTRDTQYF	TGCAGTGCTCCGCGGACTCGGGATACGCAGTATTTT
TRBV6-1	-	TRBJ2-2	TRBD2	CASKAGGNTGELFF	TGTGCCAGCAAAGCGGGGGGGAACACCGGGGAGCTGTTTTTT
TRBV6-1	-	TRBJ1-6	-	CASGNRRDSPLHF	TGTGCCAGCGGGAACAGGCGGGATTCACCCCTCCACTTT
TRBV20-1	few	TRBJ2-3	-	CSARGLARQGSQYF	TGCAGTGCTAGGGGTTTGGCTCGTCAGGGTTCGCAGTATTTT
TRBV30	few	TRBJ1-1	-	CAWSKVLNTEAFF	TGTGCCTGGAGTAAGGTCCTTAACACTGAAGCTTTCTTT
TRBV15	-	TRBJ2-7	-	CATSRDLAADEQYF	TGTGCCACCAGCAGAGATTTGGCCGCGGACGAGCAGTACTTC
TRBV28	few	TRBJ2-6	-	CASSWGRIGPSPGANVLTF	TGTGCCAGCAGTTGGGGGCGCATAGGCCCCTCCCCTGGGGCCAACGTCCTGACTTTC
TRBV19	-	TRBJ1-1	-	CASSQIPQVGAFF	TGTGCCAGTAGCCAAATACCCCAAGTCGGAGCTTTCTTT
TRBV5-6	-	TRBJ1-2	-	CASSLVGPDTSVHTF	TGTGCCAGCAGCTTGGTGGGCCCGGACACGTCCGTACACACCTTC
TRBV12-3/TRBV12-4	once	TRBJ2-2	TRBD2	CASSLNPGAGAELFF	TGTGCCAGCAGTCTAAACCCCGGAGCGGGGGCTGAGCTGTTTTTT
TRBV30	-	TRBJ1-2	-	CAWSVSGKGGYTF	TGTGCCTGGAGTGTATCGGGGAAAGGGGGCTACACCTTC
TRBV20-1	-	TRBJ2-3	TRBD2	CSAVAPGGAGTDTQYF	TGCAGTGCCGTGGCCCCCGGGGGGGCTGGAACAGATACGCAGTATTTT
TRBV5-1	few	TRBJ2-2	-	CASSQDNWLALGGELFF	TGCGCCAGCAGTCAGGACAACTGGCTGGCACTGGGCGGGGAGCTGTTTTTT
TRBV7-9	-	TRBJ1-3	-	CASSPNPRDGNSGNTIYF	TGTGCCAGCAGCCCTAACCCCCGGGACGGGAACTCTGGAAACACCATATATTTT
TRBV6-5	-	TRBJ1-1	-	CASSYSLMAPEAFF	TGTGCCAGCAGTTACTCCTTGATGGCCCCTGAAGCTTTCTTT
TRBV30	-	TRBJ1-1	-	CSNRGLRNTEAFF	TGTTCAAATAGGGGACTAAGGAACACTGAAGCTTTCTTT
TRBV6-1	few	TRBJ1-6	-	CASSRGSSPLHF	TGTGCCAGCAGCCGAGGGAGTTCACCCCTCCACTTT
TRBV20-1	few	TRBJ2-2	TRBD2	CSARGTSGGWDTGELFF	TGCAGTGCTAGAGGGACTAGCGGGGGTTGGGACACCGGGGAGCTGTTTTTT
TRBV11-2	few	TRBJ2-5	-	CASSSGGGKTQYF	TGTGCCAGCAGCTCAGGAGGGGGGAAGACCCAGTACTTC
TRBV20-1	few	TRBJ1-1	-	CSARDQEGTNTEAFF	TGCAGTGCTAGAGATCAGGAAGGGACCAACACTGAAGCTTTCTTT
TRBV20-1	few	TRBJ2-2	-	CSAGRLVGGELFF	TGCAGTGCTGGACGACTAGTCGGCGGGGAGCTGTTTTTT
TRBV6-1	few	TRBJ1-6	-	CATSTSGGTDSPLHF	TGTGCCACCTCAACATCGGGGGGGACCGATTCACCCCTCCACTTT
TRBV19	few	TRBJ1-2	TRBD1	CASSTGTGGMDYGYTF	TGTGCCAGTAGTACCGGGACAGGGGGCATGGACTATGGCTACACCTTC
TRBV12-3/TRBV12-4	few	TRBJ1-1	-	CASSRVGTEAFF	TGTGCCAGCAGTCGGGTGGGAACTGAAGCTTTCTTT
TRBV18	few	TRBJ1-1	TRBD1	CASSRQGMNTEAFF	TGTGCCAGCTCTCGACAGGGAATGAACACTGAAGCTTTCTTT
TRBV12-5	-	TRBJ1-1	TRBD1	CASGRDSYTEAFF	TGTGCTAGTGGCCGGGACAGCTACACTGAAGCTTTCTTT
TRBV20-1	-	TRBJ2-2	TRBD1	CSARTTGTGTGELFF	TGCAGTGCTAGAACCACCGGGACAGGGACCGGGGAGCTGTTTTTT
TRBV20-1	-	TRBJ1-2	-	CSAADGQNYGYTF	TGCAGTGCTGCGGACGGACAGAACTATGGCTACACCTTC
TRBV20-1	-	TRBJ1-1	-	CSEIRASKAAGVAFF	TGCAGTGAAATACGGGCAAGCAAAGCGGCGGGGGTAGCTTTCTTT
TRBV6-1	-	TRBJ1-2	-	CASKADRNYGYTF	TGTGCCAGCAAGGCGGACAGAAACTATGGCTACACCTTC
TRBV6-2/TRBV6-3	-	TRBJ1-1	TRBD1	CASSYKQGGTEAFF	TGTGCCAGCAGTTACAAACAGGGGGGGACTGAAGCTTTCTTT
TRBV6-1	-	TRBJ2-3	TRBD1	CASRPRTGNTDTQYF	TGTGCCAGCAGACCCCGGACAGGGAATACAGATACGCAGTATTTT
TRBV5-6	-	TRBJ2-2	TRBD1	CASSRRDRVNGELFF	TGTGCCAGCAGCCGGAGGGACAGGGTTAACGGGGAGCTGTTTTTT
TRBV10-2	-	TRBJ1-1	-	CTTSTVSNTEAFF	TGCACCACCTCGACAGTCTCGAACACTGAAGCTTTCTTT
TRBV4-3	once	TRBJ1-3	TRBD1	CASSQLTGGGNTIYF	TGCGCCAGCAGCCAATTGACAGGGGGAGGAAACACCATATATTTT
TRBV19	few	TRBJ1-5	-	CASSIITGNSNQPQHF	TGTGCCAGTAGTATTATAACCGGAAATAGCAATCAGCCCCAGCATTTT
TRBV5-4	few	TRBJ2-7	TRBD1	CASSLYTGTGPSSYEQYF	TGTGCCAGCAGCTTATATACCGGGACAGGGCCTTCCTCCTACGAGCAGTACTTC
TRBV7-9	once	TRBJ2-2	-	CASFESYPNAGELFF	TGTGCCAGCTTCGAATCCTACCCCAACGCCGGGGAGCTGTTTTTT
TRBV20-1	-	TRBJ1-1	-	CSARWSGLNTEAFF	TGCAGTGCTAGATGGAGCGGTTTGAACACTGAAGCTTTCTTT
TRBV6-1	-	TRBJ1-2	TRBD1	CASSRGQGNGYTF	TGTGCCAGCAGTCGCGGACAGGGCAACGGCTACACCTTC
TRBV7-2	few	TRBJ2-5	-	CASSLGGSQETQYF	TGTGCCAGCAGCTTAGGAGGTAGCCAAGAGACCCAGTACTTC
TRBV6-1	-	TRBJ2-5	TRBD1	CASTLPRDRGSQETQYF	TGTGCCAGCACCTTACCAAGGGACAGGGGATCCCAAGAGACCCAGTACTTC
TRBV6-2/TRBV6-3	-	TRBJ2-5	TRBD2	CASSLAGGQNQAQYF	TGTGCCAGCAGTCTAGCGGGGGGACAAAACCAGGCCCAGTACTTC
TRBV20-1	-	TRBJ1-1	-	CSARSRGAVMNTEAFF	TGCAGTGCTAGAAGTCGCGGTGCAGTCATGAACACTGAAGCTTTCTTT
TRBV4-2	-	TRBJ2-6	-	CASSQDLGSGANVLTF	TGTGCCAGCAGCCAAGATTTGGGCTCTGGGGCCAACGTCCTGACTTTC
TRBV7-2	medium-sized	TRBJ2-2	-	CASSPPGGNTGELFF	TGTGCCAGCAGCCCCCCCGGGGGGAACACCGGGGAGCTGTTTTTT
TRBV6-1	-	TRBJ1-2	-	CASTDQLNRVGYSYTF	TGTGCCAGCACCGACCAACTCAACAGGGTTGGTTATAGCTACACCTTC
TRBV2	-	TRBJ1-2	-	CASSEVNYGYTF	TGTGCCAGCAGTGAAGTCAACTATGGCTACACCTTC
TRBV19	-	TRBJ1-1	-	CASSPRLRLGSEAFF	TGTGCCAGTAGTCCGCGGCTCCGGCTGGGATCTGAAGCTTTCTTT